The 28 T cell receptor delta chains listed next were all sequenced from one sample in a study of gamma-delta chains in newborns, infants, children. TCRdb reapplied CATT to the reads. This table holds roughly 6,500 delta-chain clones, about 1.9% found once. The sequenced sample consisted of blood. The source of these receptors is a child who was a newborn, infant or young child, either healthy, febrile or measles-vaccinated (not recorded which).

A few counts support this clone. At one end the junction does not follow the germline gene, possibly because of a read error. V and J are TRDV2 and TRDJ2, with 8 bases aligning to TRDD3. This CDR3 has 16 residues. CDR1 GEAIGNYY and CDR2 EKD come from the germline V gene. The CDR3 sequence: CACFPLGATETAQLFF. The CDR3 nucleotides are TGTGCCTGTTTCCCACTGGGGGCTACGGAGACAGCCCAACTCTTCTTT.

Turning to this clone: This likely came from a read error, as a far larger clone is one base away. The same CDR3 arises from other DNA sequences in this sample as well. The rearrangement links TRDV2 to TRDJ2; 10 nucleotides match TRDD3. Germline CDR1 and CDR2: GEAIGNYY and EKD. The CDR3 extends over 16 amino acids. V lost 3 bases, J lost 0 bases, and 3 bases stayed unmatched. The CDR3 region is CACDALGDTLTAQLFF. For the CDR3, the DNA is TGTGCCTGTGACGCTCTGGGGGATACTTTGACAGCACAACTCTTCTTT.

This clone is labeled as medium-sized. This chain connects TRDV2 to TRDJ3; 9 nucleotides agree with TRDD3. Germline trimming cut 0 bases from V and 2 bases from J; bases unmatched to any gene: 7. This CDR3 comprises 19 residues. The germline V gene has CDR1 GEAIGNYY and CDR2 EKD. CDR3 in DNA: TGTGCCTGTGACACCGTCTGGGGGATGAGCCCCTGGGACACCCGACAGATGTTTTTC. Translating it yields CACDTVWGMSPWDTRQMFF.

This clone was seen more than once but under ten times. This may be a read error: a much more frequent sequence differs by one nucleotide. In the same sample, other DNA sequences code for this CDR3. J is TRDJ1 and V is TRDV3; a possible D gene is TRDD2 (7 bases). CDR1 and CDR2 (germline): TVYSNPD, GDNSRS (reference sequence). The CDR3 has 20 amino acids. V lost 2 bases, J lost 0 bases, and 31 bases lay in between. The CDR3 loop reads CAFVPTSPTYWVEYTDKLIF. The DNA of the CDR3 is TGTGCCTTTGTTCCTACCTCTCCTACTTACTGGGTAGAGTACACCGATAAACTCATCTTT.

This clone was detected a few times. TCRdb's protein, taken from a much larger clone, differs from this DNA's translation at residue 12, likely owing to a read error; the protein displayed comes from the DNA. The chain links TRDV2 to TRDJ3, with TRDD3 matching 11 bases. Germline V gene lookup returns CDR1 GEAIGNYY and CDR2 EKD. The CDR3 spans 18 residues. CDR3: CACDTGGYGSWGTRQMFF. CDR3 nucleotide sequence: TGTGCCTGTGACACTGGGGGATACGGCTCCTGGGGCACCCGACAGATGTTTTTC.

Points on this clone: Translating this DNA gives a protein that differs at residue 10 from the TCRdb one, which belongs to a much larger clone; a read error is likely, and the protein shown is this translation. Other DNA sequences of this sample code for an identical CDR3. V gene TRDV2 combines with J gene TRDJ3; 9 nucleotides match TRDD3. The trim removed 0 bases at V and 2 bases at J, leaving 4 bases unmatched. The CDR3 has 18 amino acids. CDR1 is GEAIGNYY, CDR2 EKD, per germline. This CDR3 is CACDTYWGSPWDTRQMFF. The CDR3 DNA sequence: TGTGCCTGTGACACCTACTGGGGGAGCCCCTGGGACACCCGACAGATGTTTTTC.

As to this clone: This DNA translates differently at residue 4 from the TCRdb protein, which is that of a much larger clone; a read error is likely, and the protein shown is the DNA's own translation. The chain has TRDV2 and TRDJ3; 7 bases match TRDD3. V lost 5 bases and J lost 0; bases outside the gene matches: 9. The V gene's germline CDR1 is GEAIGNYY and CDR2 EKD. The CDR3 has 18 residues. The CDR3: CACGSTGAHSWDTRQMFF. The CDR3 DNA sequence: TGTGCCTGTGGCAGTACTGGGGCCCACTCCTGGGACACCCGACAGATGTTTTTC.

The rearrangement uses TRDV2 and TRDJ2, with TRDD3 matching over 8 bases. The J segment lost 0 bases and the V segment lost 3 bases, leaving 11 bases of the junction unmatched. The CDR3 extends over 18 amino acids. The V gene's germline CDR1 is GEAIGNYY and CDR2 EKD. This chain's CDR3 is CACDLWGTGVSLTAQLFF. The CDR3 nucleotides read TGTGCCTGTGACCTCTGGGGGACAGGCGTATCTTTGACAGCACAACTCTTCTTT.

Of note for this clone: This sequence may be a read error, since a much larger clone differs from it by one base. This specimen includes other DNA sequences encoding the same CDR3. This chain joins TRDV2 and TRDJ3; the D is unclear. Per the germline V gene, CDR1 is GEAIGNYY and CDR2 is EKD. Trimming left V 0 bases short and J 4 bases short, with 15 bases between. This CDR3 has 18 amino acids. The DNA of the CDR3 is TGTGCCTGTGACACCGCGGCTGGAAGCTCGTGGGACACCCGACAGATGTTTTTC. It is translated as CACDTAAGSSWDTRQMFF.

A few counts support this clone. Its ends do not fully match the called genes, so a read error is possible. Within the sample, other DNA sequences also encode this same CDR3. The chain couples TRDV2 to TRDJ3; 10 nucleotides agree with TRDD3. In germline, CDR1 is GEAIGNYY, CDR2 EKD. There are 20 residues in the CDR3. The DNA for the CDR3 is TGTGCCTGCGACACTGTACCGGGGGATACGAGCTCCTGGGACACCCGACAGATGTTTTTC. Translation gives CACDTVPGDTSSWDTRQMFF.

This clone was seen more than once but under ten times. TCRdb's listed protein matches a much larger clone and diverges from this DNA's translation at residue 11, likely through a read error; the protein shown comes from the DNA. This chain uses TRDV2 with TRDJ1; 8 nucleotides agree with TRDD3. Looked up from germline, CDR1 is GEAIGNYY and CDR2 is EKD. The CDR3 consists of 13 residues. The CDR3 DNA reads TGTGCCTGTGACGGGATACGCACCGATAAACGCATCTTT. Encoded protein: CACDGIRTDKRIF.

This clone turned up a few times. It differs at one base from a far larger clone, so likely a read error. Other DNA variants within this sample encode the same CDR3. The chain joins TRDV2 to TRDJ2; TRDD3 agrees at 8 bases. J lost 0 bases, V lost 3 bases, and 5 bases had no gene match. The CDR3 is made up of 16 amino acids. The germline CDR1 and CDR2 sequences are GEAIGNYY and EKD. CDR3 protein: CACDVLGATLTAQLFF. CDR3 DNA: TGTGCCTGTGACGTACTGGGGGCTACTTTGACAGCACAACTCTTCTTT.

By frequency in the sample, this clone is medium-sized. This CDR3 is also generated by other DNA sequences in the sample. The chain joins TRDV2 to TRDJ1, with 11 bases identical to TRDD3. The CDR3 loop spans 16 amino acids. Germline V gene data show CDR1 as GEAIGNYY and CDR2 as EKD. V lost 1 base, J lost 0 bases, and 3 bases stayed unmatched. The CDR3 region has the DNA TGTGCCTGTGACACGTTGGGGGATACGAACACCGATAAACTCATCTTT. Translation: CACDTLGDTNTDKLIF.

As regards this clone: This could be a read error, since a much larger clone is one nucleotide away. The V and J genes are TRDV2 and TRDJ3; perhaps TRDD3 as D (6 bases). The CDR3 totals 20 residues. From germline, CDR1 is GEAIGNYY and CDR2 EKD. The DNA of the CDR3 is TGTGCCTGTGACACGGTCCAAGTACCGCAACTTTCCTGGGGCACCCGACAGATGTTTTTC. Translated: CACDTVQVPQLSWGTRQMFF.

As to this clone: A far larger clone is a single base away, which makes a read error likely. The same CDR3 also results from other DNA sequences found in this sample. This chain links TRDV2 with TRDJ2; 9 bases line up with TRDD3. The CDR3 length is 16 residues. Germline V lookup: CDR1 GEAIGNYY, CDR2 EKD. The DNA for the CDR3 is TGTGCCTACCAGGGGGGGGGATACACCCCGACAGCACAGCTCTTCTTT. Its protein product is CAYQGGGYTPTAQLFF.

In regard to this clone: The protein TCRdb gives is from a much larger clone and does not agree with this DNA's translation at residue 5, likely a read error; the protein shown here comes from the DNA. The chain employs TRDV2 and TRDJ2, with 9 bases matching TRDD3. The CDR3 spans 18 residues. The V and J ends lost 3 bases and 0 bases, in that order; junction bases with no gene match: 10. CDR1 and CDR2 from the germline V gene are GEAIGNYY and EKD. The CDR3 reads CACDAYWGTEALTAQLFF. The CDR3 DNA follows: TGTGCCTGTGACGCGTACTGGGGGACGGAAGCTTTGACAGCACAACTCTTCTTT.

This clone occurred a few times. TCRdb attributes to this sequence the protein of a much larger clone, which differs from the DNA translation at residue 12; a read error is likely, and the protein displayed is translated from the DNA. The chain carries TRDV2 and TRDJ3; TRDD3 matches at 8 bases. Germline values: CDR1 GEAIGNYY, CDR2 EKD. This CDR3 spans 19 amino acids. CDR3 coding DNA: TGTGCCTGTGACACCGGAGGGATACGGAGCTCCCGGGACACCCGACAGATGTTTTTC. Its protein is CACDTGGIRSSRDTRQMFF.

This clone has a handful of counts. The likely explanation is a read error, given a far larger clone one base away. Other DNA variants within this sample encode the same CDR3. V is TRDV2 and J is TRDJ3; possible D gene TRDD3, 5 bases. The V end was cut by 0 bases, the J end by 0 bases, with 11 bases between. Per germline, CDR1 GEAIGNYY and CDR2 EKD. CDR3 length equals 18 residues. CDR3 nucleotides: TGTGCCTGTGACACCGGGGGGTGGAGCTCCTGGGACACCCGACAGATGTTTTTC. This translates into CACDTGGWSSWDTRQMFF.

In regard to this clone: The protein TCRdb lists belongs to a much larger clone and differs from this DNA's translation at residue 9, which points to a read error; the protein shown is made from the DNA. J is TRDJ3 and V is TRDV2; D may be TRDD3 (5 bases). Trimming pared 3 bases from V and 2 bases from J, leaving 13 bases between. Per the germline V gene, CDR1 is GEAIGNYY and CDR2 is EKD. CDR3 size: 17 residues. As DNA, the CDR3 is TGTGCCTGTGACGATTGGGGACTCCCCTGGGACACCCGACAGATGTTTTTC. This translates into CACDDWGLPWDTRQMFF.

The chain joins TRAV29/DV5 to TRDJ1; 7 bases line up with TRDD3. The CDR3 runs to 18 residues. Germline lookup yields CDR1 NSMFDY and CDR2 ISSIKDK. The CDR3 sequence: CSERKRYWGILYTDKLIF. CDR3 nucleotide sequence: TGTTCCGAAAGAAAGAGGTACTGGGGTATTCTGTACACCGATAAACTCATCTTT.

By frequency in the sample, this clone is medium-sized. With a much larger clone just one base away, this may be a read error. This sample includes further DNA sequences coding for the same CDR3. This chain connects TRDV2 to TRDJ2, with 9 bases matching TRDD3. The CDR3 is made up of 14 amino acids. CDR1 GEAIGNYY and CDR2 EKD come from the germline V gene. V gave up 2 bases and J gave up 4 bases; unmatched junction bases: 1. CDR3 nucleotide sequence: TGTGCCTGTGACATACTGGGGGAGACAGCACAACTCTTCTTT. This encodes CACDILGETAQLFF.

A note on this clone: This DNA's translation and the protein TCRdb lists, from a much larger clone, do not match at residue 10, likely due to a read error; the protein shown is translated from the DNA. V and J are TRDV2 and TRDJ3, with D unclear. This CDR3 is 18 amino acids long. V was pared by 0 bases and J by 2 bases, with 13 bases between. CDR1 and CDR2 (germline): GEAIGNYY, EKD. The CDR3 DNA is TGTGCCTGTGACACCGTGGAGGGCCTCCCCTGGGACACCCGACAGATGTTTTTC. As protein: CACDTVEGLPWDTRQMFF.

As concerns this clone: A much larger clonotype is one base distant, so this may be a read error. Other DNA sequences in the sample encode the same CDR3. The J gene is TRDJ3, the V gene TRDV2; 13 bases fit TRDD3. The CDR3 totals 20 residues. CDR1 and CDR2 from the germline V gene are GEAIGNYY and EKD. V was clipped by 2 bases and J by 0 bases; unmatched bases: 6. The CDR3 reads CACDNTGGYVSSWDTRQMFF. The DNA of the CDR3 is TGTGCCTGTGACAATACTGGGGGATACGTCAGCTCCTGGGACACCCGACAGATGTTTTTC.

The table lists this clone with a few counts. The junction differs from germline at one of its ends, possibly a read error. This CDR3 is also generated by other DNA sequences in the sample. This chain joins TRDV2 and TRDJ3; 11 bases are a match to TRDD3. The V gene's germline CDR1 is GEAIGNYY and CDR2 EKD. The CDR3 sequence is 18 residues long. The CDR3, as DNA: TGTGCCTGCGACATACTGGGGGATAACTCCTGGGACACCCGACAGATGTTCTTC. Protein product: CACDILGDNSWDTRQMFF.

A remark on this clone: A read error is possible here, since a much larger clone lies one base away. Other DNA sequences within the sample encode an identical CDR3. This CDR3 is CACDHVLGDTSSWDTRQMFF. The CDR3 DNA reads as TGTGCCTGTGACCACGTACTGGGGGATACGAGCTCCTGGGACACCCGCCAGATGTTTTTC. The genes are TRDV2 and TRDJ3; 13 bases are shared with TRDD3. The V gene's germline CDR1 is GEAIGNYY and CDR2 EKD. The CDR3 sequence is 20 residues long.

This clone appeared a few times. A much larger clone is a single base away; this may be a read error. Additional DNA sequences in this sample encode the identical CDR3. The J gene is TRDJ3, the V gene TRDV2; D is undetermined. CDR3 length: 19 amino acids. Germline values: CDR1 GEAIGNYY, CDR2 EKD. V lost 0 bases, J lost 0 bases, and 14 bases lay in between. For the CDR3, the DNA is TGTGCCTGTGACACCGTACTAGCCGCCAGCTCCTGGGACACCCGACAGATGTTTTTC. Encoded protein: CACDTVLAASSWDTRQMFF.

This clone was seen at least ten times. Only one base separates this from a far larger clonotype, so it likely reflects a read error. The same CDR3 can be traced to other DNA sequences in this sample. J is TRDJ3 and V is TRDV2; 8 bases map to TRDD3. The germline gives CDR1 GEAIGNYY, CDR2 EKD. J gave up 0 bases and V 2 bases, and 5 bases lay outside the gene matches. The CDR3 contains 18 residues. The CDR3 bases are TGTGCCTGTGACAATACTGGGGGGTACTCCTGGGACACCCGACAGATGTTTTTC. It encodes CACDNTGGYSWDTRQMFF.

Turning to this clone: This DNA's translation differs at residue 10 from TCRdb's protein, which comes from a much larger clone; a read error is likely, and the protein shown is translated from the DNA. The chain links TRDV2 to TRDJ3, with TRDD3 matching over 8 bases. The CDR3 loop spans 15 amino acids. J was trimmed by 11 bases and V by 0 bases; bases with no gene match: 5. Germline CDR1 reads GEAIGNYY; CDR2 reads EKD. In DNA form, the CDR3 reads TGTGCCTGTGACACCGTGGGGGATCTGGCCCGACAGATGTTTTTC. Protein sequence: CACDTVGDLARQMFF.